This TCR beta chain was profiled in a study of T cells in Graves' hyperthyroidism and ophthalmopathy. Study-wide context: Blood from the periphery was taken at initial diagnosis, before any treatment.

This clonotype was observed a few times. The CDR3 is 14 amino acids. The ends were cut back, 5 bases at V and 0 bases at J, with 10 bases in the middle. Germline V gene data show CDR1 as MDHEN and CDR2 as SYDVKM. Diagnoses were made from clinical symptoms, serum measures (thyroxine and TRAb), thyroid ultrasound and orbital computed tomography. From RNA transcripts, TCR beta CDR3 regions were amplified. In the first-round RT-PCR of the TCR CDR3, the HTBI primer set was used. TCRdb recomputed calls from the multiplex PCR reads with MiXCR, one row per CDR3 protein. The sample carries around 300,000 distinct CDR3 sequences, around a quarter recorded once.

Input material: blood. The chain couples TRBV28 to TRBJ1-2, with D possibly being TRBD1 (5 bases). The clonotype comes from a man aged 40-50 years with Graves' hyperthyroidism that later progressed to Graves' ophthalmopathy. CDR3: CASSRDGANYGYTF. CDR3 DNA sequence: TGTGCCAGCAGTAGGGACGGAGCTAACTATGGCTACACCTTC.